These T cell receptor beta chains were read from a single sample in a study of blood T cell repertoires in COVID-19. Assay used: immunoSEQ multiplex PCR; TCRdb lists only in-frame clones, some missing. This table holds roughly 260,000 clones, roughly 85% found once. Sample: PBMCs or T cells enriched from blood (not recorded which). Receptors were obtained from a woman aged 50 to 60 who had recovered from COVID-19. CDR3s include the opening cysteine and the closing phenylalanine or tryptophan. Each record gives: D gene, J gene, V gene, clone size, CDR3 DNA, CDR3 protein. D genes are given only for firm matches. Clone size appears in some rows only: once, few, many, or a class for an expanded clone.

D: TRBD1; J: TRBJ2-3; V: TRBV27; size: NA; DNA: TGTGCCAGCAGTGTGACGGGACAGGGAATAATCACAGATACGCAGTATTTT; CDR3: CASSVTGQGIITDTQYF
D: NA; J: TRBJ1-4; V: TRBV18; size: once; DNA: TGTGCCAGCTCACCCGGCGGGGGTTTTGAAAAACTGTTTTTT; CDR3: CASSPGGGFEKLFF
D: TRBD2; J: TRBJ2-4; V: TRBV29-1; size: NA; DNA: TGCAGCGTTGAAGATCCCGGTGAACTAGCGGAAGCCAAAAACATTCAGTACTTC; CDR3: CSVEDPGELAEAKNIQYF
D: NA; J: TRBJ1-5; V: TRBV18; size: few; DNA: TGTGCCAGCTCACCTAGAAGCAATCAGCCCCAGCATTTT; CDR3: CASSPRSNQPQHF
D: NA; J: TRBJ2-7; V: TRBV6-5; size: NA; DNA: TGTGCCAGCAGTTACTCGATTGGGGCTAGAGCCTACGAGCAGTACTTC; CDR3: CASSYSIGARAYEQYF
D: NA; J: TRBJ2-1; V: TRBV19; size: NA; DNA: TGTGCCAGTAGTATAGGTGGGAGGATCGACAATGAGCAGTTCTTC; CDR3: CASSIGGRIDNEQFF
D: NA; J: TRBJ1-1; V: TRBV7-9; size: NA; DNA: TGTGCCAGCAGCGAAAGACAGGACCGATTCTTCTTT; CDR3: CASSERQDRFFF
D: TRBD2; J: TRBJ2-1; V: TRBV7-9; size: NA; DNA: TGTGCCAGCAGCTTAGTAGGGCCGACTAGCGGGAGGGGTCAGTTCTTC; CDR3: CASSLVGPTSGRGQFF
D: NA; J: TRBJ2-7; V: TRBV5-1; size: NA; DNA: TGCGCCAGCAGCTTAGGGGACGAGCAGTACTTC; CDR3: CASSLGDEQYF
D: TRBD1; J: TRBJ1-1; V: TRBV10-1; size: NA; DNA: TGCGCCAGCAGTGAGTCTATGACAGGGGGGTATGCGGACACTGAAGCTTTCTTT; CDR3: CASSESMTGGYADTEAFF
D: TRBD2; J: TRBJ2-1; V: TRBV6-5; size: NA; DNA: TGTGCCAGCAGTTACGTGGGCGGGGGCTCCTACAATGAGCAGTTCTTC; CDR3: CASSYVGGGSYNEQFF
D: TRBD1; J: TRBJ1-3; V: TRBV27; size: NA; DNA: TGTGCCAGCAGTCACACAGGGGATGGAAACACCATATATTTT; CDR3: CASSHTGDGNTIYF
D: TRBD2; J: TRBJ2-3; V: TRBV6-5; size: NA; DNA: TGTGCCAGCAGATTCGGGACTAGCGGAACAGATACGCAGTATTTT; CDR3: CASRFGTSGTDTQYF
D: TRBD2; J: TRBJ2-1; V: TRBV9; size: NA; DNA: TGTGCCAGCAGCGTAGGGGGACTACTTAGGAATGAGCAGTTCTTC; CDR3: CASSVGGLLRNEQFF
D: TRBD1; J: TRBJ2-7; V: TRBV28; size: few; DNA: TGTGCCAGCACGCCGACAGGGAGCTCCTACGAGCAGTACTTC; CDR3: CASTPTGSSYEQYF
D: TRBD1; J: TRBJ1-6; V: TRBV5-1; size: NA; DNA: TGCGCCAGCAGCTCGGGACAGCTTAATTCACCCCTCCACTTT; CDR3: CASSSGQLNSPLHF
D: TRBD1; J: TRBJ2-4; V: TRBV15; size: NA; DNA: TGTGCCACCAGCAGAGAAACAGGGGGATGGGGCATTCAGTACTTC; CDR3: CATSRETGGWGIQYF
D: NA; J: TRBJ2-2; V: TRBV28; size: NA; DNA: TGTGCCACGCTAGCAGTAAGGGTGGGGAACACCGGGGAGCTGTTTTTT; CDR3: CATLAVRVGNTGELFF
D: TRBD1; J: TRBJ1-6; V: TRBV14; size: NA; DNA: TGTGCCAGCAGCCAAGCAGGGGGCAGGGGTTCACCCCTCCACTTT; CDR3: CASSQAGGRGSPLHF
D: NA; J: TRBJ2-5; V: TRBV4-1; size: NA; DNA: TGCGCCAGCAGCCAAGACCCAAGGGGGTTAGAGACCCAGTACTTC; CDR3: CASSQDPRGLETQYF
D: NA; J: TRBJ1-2; V: TRBV2; size: NA; DNA: TGTGCCAGCAGCCGGGAATTCTATGGCTACACCTTC; CDR3: CASSREFYGYTF
D: NA; J: TRBJ2-5; V: TRBV30; size: NA; DNA: TGTGCCTGGGACGGGGGAGCGACTCGGGAGACCCAGTACTTC; CDR3: CAWDGGATRETQYF
D: TRBD2; J: TRBJ2-2; V: TRBV2; size: NA; DNA: TGTGCCAGCAGTGAGGAGCGGGAGTATCCCGGGGAGCTGTTTTTT; CDR3: CASSEEREYPGELFF
D: TRBD2; J: TRBJ2-2; V: TRBV5-4; size: NA; DNA: TGTGCCAGCAGCCCACTAGCGGGAGTATCCCCCGGGGAGCTGTTTTTT; CDR3: CASSPLAGVSPGELFF
D: NA; J: TRBJ1-3; V: TRBV18; size: NA; DNA: TGTGCCAGCTCACCGTCGGGAACTTCTGGAAACACCATATATTTT; CDR3: CASSPSGTSGNTIYF
D: NA; J: TRBJ1-6; V: TRBV2; size: few; DNA: TGTGCCAGCAGGTCGGCGGATTATAATTCACCCCTCCACTTT; CDR3: CASRSADYNSPLHF
D: TRBD2; J: TRBJ2-5; V: TRBV5-4; size: NA; DNA: TGTGCCAGCAGCTTGGGCGGGAGGGTAATCGCAGAGACCCAGTACTTC; CDR3: CASSLGGRVIAETQYF
D: TRBD1; J: TRBJ2-4; V: TRBV28; size: NA; DNA: TGTGCCAGCAGGACAGGGGGCGTGGGAAACATTCAGTACTTC; CDR3: CASRTGGVGNIQYF
D: TRBD2; J: TRBJ2-2; V: TRBV5-1; size: NA; DNA: TGCGCCAGCAGCTCACTAGCGGGAGGGGACACCGGGGAGCTGTTTTTT; CDR3: CASSSLAGGDTGELFF
D: NA; J: TRBJ2-2; V: TRBV25-1; size: NA; DNA: TGTGCCAGCAGCGCACTAGGCGGGGAGCTGTTTTTT; CDR3: CASSALGGELFF
D: NA; J: TRBJ2-7; V: TRBV7-8; size: NA; DNA: TGTGCCAGCAGCTTAGATACCTACGAGCAGTACTTC; CDR3: CASSLDTYEQYF
D: TRBD2; J: TRBJ2-1; V: TRBV10-1; size: few; DNA: TGCGCCAGCAGGGGACTAGCGGGAAACAATGAGCAGTTCTTC; CDR3: CASRGLAGNNEQFF
D: TRBD2; J: TRBJ2-1; V: TRBV7-2; size: NA; DNA: TGTGCCAGCAGCAACCCTAGCGGGGGTTACAATGAGCAGTTCTTC; CDR3: CASSNPSGGYNEQFF
D: TRBD1; J: TRBJ1-2; V: TRBV5-6; size: NA; DNA: TGTGCCAGCAGCCACCTCGGGACAGAGGGCTACACCTTC; CDR3: CASSHLGTEGYTF
D: TRBD1; J: TRBJ1-1; V: TRBV6-5; size: once; DNA: TGTGCCAGCAGTCTGAGGGGGCGCGGCGCTGAAGCTTTCTTT; CDR3: CASSLRGRGAEAFF
D: NA; J: TRBJ2-2; V: TRBV27; size: NA; DNA: TGTGCCAGCAGTCCCGTCTACACCGGGGAGCTGTTTTTT; CDR3: CASSPVYTGELFF
D: NA; J: TRBJ2-7; V: TRBV9; size: once; DNA: TGTGCCAGCAGCCCCGTGGTGAGCGGTACCTACGAGCAGTACTTC; CDR3: CASSPVVSGTYEQYF
D: TRBD1; J: TRBJ2-7; V: TRBV7-3; size: NA; DNA: TGTGCCAGCAGCTTAAGCCAGGGGGTCGAGCAGTACTTC; CDR3: CASSLSQGVEQYF
D: TRBD2; J: TRBJ2-7; V: TRBV5-1; size: NA; DNA: TGCGCCAGCAGCCCCCAACCGGCTAGCGGGAGTGACGAGCAGTACTTC; CDR3: CASSPQPASGSDEQYF
D: TRBD2; J: TRBJ2-1; V: TRBV27; size: NA; DNA: TGTGCCAGCAGTTTTAGCGGGGGCTCCTACAATGAGCAGTTCTTC; CDR3: CASSFSGGSYNEQFF
D: NA; J: TRBJ1-1; V: TRBV3-1/TRBV3-2; size: NA; DNA: TGTGCCAGCAGCCCCTCGAGGACAGTGAACACTGAAGCTTTCTTT; CDR3: CASSPSRTVNTEAFF
D: TRBD1; J: TRBJ2-1; V: TRBV2; size: NA; DNA: TGTGCCAGCAGTATAGGGGGACAGGGGTATGAGCAGTTCTTC; CDR3: CASSIGGQGYEQFF
D: NA; J: TRBJ2-5; V: TRBV5-1; size: NA; DNA: TGCGCCAGCAGCTTGGATGGAGGGCAGGGGACCCAGTACTTC; CDR3: CASSLDGGQGTQYF
D: NA; J: TRBJ1-4; V: TRBV4-1; size: NA; DNA: TGCGCCAGCAGCCAAGGCCCCAGGGATGGGAATGAAAAACTGTTTTTT; CDR3: CASSQGPRDGNEKLFF
D: NA; J: TRBJ2-1; V: TRBV7-3; size: NA; DNA: TGTGCCAGCACGGTACGCGGGGGCCCGGGGCACAATGAGCAGTTCTTC; CDR3: CASTVRGGPGHNEQFF
D: NA; J: TRBJ2-1; V: TRBV11-2; size: NA; DNA: TGTGCCAGCAGCGTTCGTTTCGATGACAAGCAGTTCTTC; CDR3: CASSVRFDDKQFF
D: TRBD1; J: TRBJ1-2; V: TRBV5-6; size: NA; DNA: TGTGCCAGCAGCTGGGACAGGGGCGTCGGCTACACCTTC; CDR3: CASSWDRGVGYTF
D: TRBD1; J: TRBJ1-4; V: TRBV7-9; size: NA; DNA: TGTGCCAGCAGCCCGGGGACAGGGAATAATGAAAAACTGTTTTTT; CDR3: CASSPGTGNNEKLFF
D: TRBD2; J: TRBJ2-7; V: TRBV5-4; size: NA; DNA: TGTGCCAGCAGCCTAGCGGGAGGTTACTACGAGCAGTACTTC; CDR3: CASSLAGGYYEQYF
D: NA; J: TRBJ2-2; V: TRBV2; size: NA; DNA: TGTGCCAGCAGCCTCGGGTTTAACACCGGGGAGCTGTTTTTT; CDR3: CASSLGFNTGELFF
D: TRBD1; J: TRBJ2-7; V: TRBV19; size: NA; DNA: TGTGCCAGTAGCCCTATCTGGACAGGGATCTACGAGCAGTACTTC; CDR3: CASSPIWTGIYEQYF
D: NA; J: TRBJ2-3; V: TRBV5-1; size: NA; DNA: TGCGCCAGCAGCTTGGCCGATTGGCCAGATACGCAGTATTTT; CDR3: CASSLADWPDTQYF
D: NA; J: TRBJ1-2; V: TRBV9; size: NA; DNA: TGTGCCAGCAGCCCCTCGGGGGGGCCCTTAGTTAACTATGGCTACACCTTC; CDR3: CASSPSGGPLVNYGYTF